One and the same sample provided the 21 T cell receptor beta chains below, sequenced in a study of read filtering for tumor transcriptome and immune sequencing. Molecular barcoded adaptors covering alpha/delta and beta/gamma chains were used on roughly 400 ng RNA. TCRdb passed the reads through MiXCR, listing each CDR3 protein once. This table has about 90,000 distinct CDR3 sequences, roughly an eighth appearing once. Sequenced: a population of CD138-negative cells sorted from bone marrow. These receptors were taken from a donor at least 40 years old with multiple myeloma.

The table lists this clonotype with many counts. The genes are TRBV5-1 and TRBJ2-7; possible D gene TRBD1, 6 bases. The CDR3 sequence is 15 residues long. Trimming left V 4 bases short and J 4 bases short, with 18 bases between. The germline gives CDR1 SGHRS, CDR2 YFSETQ. The CDR3 reads CASSRMTGGLYEQYF. For the CDR3, the DNA is TGCGCCAGCAGCAGGATGACAGGCGGGTTGTACGAGCAGTACTTC.

The chain uses TRBV19 and TRBJ2-2; 12 bases line up with TRBD1. Looked up from germline, CDR1 is LNHDA and CDR2 is SQIVND (reference sequence). V was clipped by 4 bases and J by 6 bases; unmatched bases: 6. This CDR3 has 16 residues. In DNA form, the CDR3 reads TGTGCCAGTAGTAGGGACAGGGGGCTTGGATCCGGGGAGCTGTTTTTT. Its translation: CASSRDRGLGSGELFF.

In its sample, this clonotype was seen many times. This chain uses TRBV6-1 with TRBJ2-3; no clear D. CDR1 MNHNS and CDR2 SASEGT come from the germline V gene. Trimming pared 10 bases from V and 0 bases from J, leaving 8 bases between. This CDR3 has 12 amino acids. The CDR3 loop reads CANKDSTDTQYF. DNA of the CDR3: TGTGCCAACAAGGACAGCACAGATACGCAGTATTTT.

This clonotype was detected many times. V is TRBV29-1 and J is TRBJ2-1, with 12 bases identical to TRBD1. The CDR3 sequence is 15 residues long. The germline gives CDR1 SQVTM, CDR2 ANQGSEA. With V trimmed by 7 bases and J by 5 bases, 9 bases remained unmatched. This chain's CDR3 is CSAPGQGALNNEQFF. CDR3 DNA sequence: TGCAGCGCTCCGGGACAGGGGGCCTTGAACAATGAGCAGTTCTTC.

This clonotype was detected ten times or more. The chain links TRBV4-2 to TRBJ2-1; D gene uncertain. Germline assignment: CDR1 LGHNA and CDR2 YNFKEQ. This CDR3 is 13 amino acids long. With 0 bases removed from V and 5 bases from J, the gap between germline ends came to 5 bases. The CDR3 is CASSQERHNEQFF. CDR3 DNA sequence: TGTGCCAGCAGCCAAGAGCGGCACAATGAGCAGTTCTTC.

This clonotype was observed at least ten times. A read error may account for a junction end that differs from germline. The CDR3 reads CASTPGGDRSGHF. The CDR3 region has the DNA TGTGCCAGCACCCCTGGGGGGGATCGGAGCGGGCATTTT. V usage is TRBV7-9 and J usage is TRBJ2-3, with TRBD2 matching 7 bases. The CDR3 consists of 13 residues. In germline, CDR1 is SEHNR, CDR2 FQNEAQ (reference sequence).

This clonotype was found many times. V is TRBV4-2 and J is TRBJ2-7, with D tentatively TRBD2 (5 bases). Germline V gene data show CDR1 as LGHNA and CDR2 as YNFKEQ. The CDR3 runs 15 residues. Deletions cut 1 base from V and 2 bases from J, with 12 bases between. CDR3 nucleotides: TGTGCCAGCAGCCAAGTTGGAGGAAACCCCTACGAGCAGTACTTC. Encoded protein: CASSQVGGNPYEQYF.

The sample holds many counts of this clonotype. The chain uses TRBV5-1 and TRBJ2-1; 7 bases fit TRBD1. Germline V gene data show CDR1 as SGHRS and CDR2 as YFSETQ. The J segment lost 12 bases and the V segment lost 3 bases, leaving 12 bases of the junction unmatched. The CDR3 sequence is 14 residues long. Here the CDR3 DNA reads TGCGCCAGCAGCTCCCAGGGACAGCGACAGGGGCAGTTCTTC. This gives the protein CASSSQGQRQGQFF. Based on the CDR3 plus reference TRBV5-1 and TRBJ2-1, the full variable domain is KAGVTQTPRYLIKTRGQQVTLSCSPISGHRSVSWYQQTPGQGLQFLFEYFSETQRNKGNFPGRFSGRQFSNSRSEMNVSTLELGDSALYLCASSSQGQRQGQFFGPGTRLTVL.

The gene calls are TRBV20-1 and TRBJ2-5, with 16 nucleotides matching TRBD2. V shed 5 bases and J 2 bases; nucleotides not matched to a gene: 2. This CDR3 has 15 residues. Germline V gives CDR1 DFQATT, CDR2 SNEGSKA (reference sequence). CDR3 amino acids: CSAGTSGRDQETQYF. The CDR3 region has the DNA TGCAGTGCTGGGACTAGCGGGAGGGATCAAGAGACCCAGTACTTC.

The rearrangement uses TRBV19 and TRBJ2-1, with a possible D match to TRBD2 (6 bases). In germline, CDR1 is LNHDA, CDR2 SQIVND (reference sequence). With 3 bases removed from V and 4 bases from J, the gap between germline ends came to 19 bases. The CDR3 length is 17 residues. CDR3 sequence: CASSIGAWGAGYNEQFF. The CDR3 DNA reads as TGTGCCAGTAGTATCGGGGCGTGGGGAGCGGGTTACAATGAGCAGTTCTTC.

This clonotype was seen repeatedly, ten times or more. Here the CDR3 reads CASSLLGGTPATEAFF. In DNA, the CDR3 is TGTGCCAGCAGCTTGTTGGGCGGGACCCCTGCCACTGAAGCTTTCTTT. J is TRBJ1-1 and V is TRBV5-6; possibly TRBD1 for D (5 bases). The V gene's germline CDR1 is SGHDT and CDR2 YYEEEE. The V end lost 1 base, the J end lost 4 bases, and 17 bases lay between the germline ends. The CDR3 has 16 amino acids.

Ten or more counts support this clonotype. This rearrangement joins TRBV12-3 or TRBV12-4 to TRBJ1-4; D may be TRBD1 (5 bases). The CDR3 is 13 amino acids. The germline V and J ends were trimmed by 6 bases and 0 bases, with 5 bases remaining between them. The CDR3: CASRGPTNEKLFF. The CDR3 DNA sequence: TGTGCCAGCAGGGGACCAACTAATGAAAAACTGTTTTTT.

This clonotype was recorded a few times. This chain connects TRBV20-1 to TRBJ1-2; D call uncertain. The CDR3 contains 12 residues. From germline, CDR1 is DFQATT and CDR2 SNEGSKA (reference sequence). V shed 3 bases and J shed 2 bases, with 7 bases lying between them. In DNA form, the CDR3 reads TGCAGTGCTAGTATTGAAAACTATGGCTACACCTTC. Translation: CSASIENYGYTF.

This clonotype has ten or more counts. The genes are TRBV24-1 and TRBJ2-2; no firm D call. CDR1 is KGHDR and CDR2 is SFDVKD in the germline V gene. CDR3 size: 12 residues. The V and J ends lost 9 bases and 1 base respectively, with 5 bases between them. DNA for the CDR3: TGTGCCACCGCAGGGAACACCGGGGAGCTGTTTTTT. This gives the protein CATAGNTGELFF.

This clonotype was counted many times. V gene TRBV28 combines with J gene TRBJ1-5; a weak D match, TRBD1 (5 bases). Germline CDR1 is MDHEN and CDR2 is SYDVKM. The ends were cut back, 4 bases at V and 2 bases at J, with 15 bases in the middle. CDR3 length: 16 amino acids. The CDR3 coding sequence is TGTGCCAGCAGTTCGAAGGGGATTGGGGGCAATCAGCCCCAGCATTTT. Amino acid sequence: CASSSKGIGGNQPQHF.

This clonotype was seen repeatedly, ten times or more. The chain employs TRBV7-2 and TRBJ2-5, with 15 bases lining up with TRBD2. Unmatched junction bases numbered 8, after V lost 5 bases and J lost 1 base. The CDR3 is 18 residues long. Looked up from germline, CDR1 is SGHTA and CDR2 is FQGNSA. CDR3 sequence reads: CASSPRTSGRDGQETQYF. CDR3 coding DNA: TGTGCCAGCAGCCCACGGACTAGCGGGAGGGACGGCCAAGAGACCCAGTACTTC.

This clonotype was picked up a small number of times. This sequence may be a read error, since a much larger clone differs from it by one base. Lacking the conserved final phenylalanine or tryptophan, this CDR3 likely reflects a read error. This chain joins TRBV29-1 and TRBJ1-2; D is unclear. V lost 6 bases, J lost 2 bases, and 13 bases lay in between. There are 13 residues in the CDR3. CDR1 SQVTM and CDR2 ANQGSEA come from the germline V gene. CDR3 residues: CSVQRRDNYGYTL. The CDR3 DNA is TGCAGCGTCCAACGGAGAGACAACTATGGCTACACCCTC.

This clonotype appeared many times. The chain links TRBV27 to TRBJ2-1; D call uncertain. Germline CDR1 and CDR2: MNHEY and SMNVEV (reference sequence). This CDR3 comprises 14 residues. Trimming shortened V by 6 bases and J by 5 bases, and 14 bases separated the two germline ends. The CDR3 sequence: CASSPLVRHNEQFF. The CDR3 coding sequence is TGTGCCAGCAGCCCCCTCGTAAGGCACAATGAGCAGTTCTTC.

This clonotype has just one count. A much larger clone lies one base from this, so it may be a read error. CDR3 nucleotides: TGCAGTGCTGTTCCGACATACTCAAACACTGAAGCTTTCTTT. This translates into CSAVPTYSNTEAFF. The chain recombines TRBV20-1 with TRBJ1-1; D is undetermined. V gave up 5 bases and J gave up 2 bases, with 15 bases separating them. The CDR3 contains 14 residues. CDR1 and CDR2 from the germline V gene are DFQATT and SNEGSKA (reference sequence).

This clonotype appeared many times. One end of the junction is discordant with germline, which a read error may explain. The V call is TRBV30, the J call TRBJ1-1; 10 bases map to TRBD1. The CDR3 is 13 amino acids. The V gene's germline CDR1 is GTSNPN and CDR2 SVGIG (reference sequence). The DNA for the CDR3 is TGTGCTTGGACAGGGGGATACGACACTGAAGCTTTCTTT. As protein: CAWTGGYDTEAFF.

The table lists this clonotype with many counts. As DNA, the CDR3 is TGTGCCAGCAGCTTAGTCGGGACAGCCTTCACAGATACGCAGTATTTT. Translation gives CASSLVGTAFTDTQYF. The genes are TRBV7-2 and TRBJ2-3; TRBD1 aligns across 7 bases. Germline CDR1 and CDR2: SGHTA and FQGNSA. The CDR3 is 16 amino acids. V lost 1 base to trimming and J lost 2 bases; unmatched junction nucleotides: 6.